The next 21 T cell receptor beta chains were all read from a single sample in a study of blood T cell repertoires in COVID-19. Sequencing used immunoSEQ multiplex PCR; TCRdb keeps in-frame clones, though not all of them. The sample includes roughly 230,000 clones, roughly 84% of them seen just once. Sequencing was done on a sample of PBMCs or T cells enriched from blood (not recorded which). These receptor sequences come from a man in his forties or fifties who had recovered from COVID-19.

The chain combines TRBV5-4 with TRBJ2-5, with 11 bases matching TRBD2. The CDR3 runs to 16 residues. J lost 1 base, V lost 2 bases, and 4 bases had no gene match. CDR1 and CDR2 (germline): SGHNT, YYREEE (reference sequence). The CDR3 spells CASSFFLAGGQETQYF. CDR3 in DNA: TGTGCCAGCAGCTTTTTCCTAGCGGGGGGCCAAGAGACCCAGTACTTC.

This clone was recorded once. J is TRBJ1-4 and V is TRBV5-1, with 12 bases identical to TRBD1. In germline, CDR1 is SGHRS, CDR2 YFSETQ. Trimming took 2 bases from V and 5 from J; bases not matched to a gene: 4. The CDR3 loop spans 16 amino acids. The CDR3 DNA sequence: TGCGCCAGCAGCTTATCGGGACAGGGGGCAAATGAAAAACTGTTTTTT. Translated, it gives CASSLSGQGANEKLFF.

The chain combines TRBV18 with TRBJ2-5, with D possibly being TRBD1 (5 bases). Germline CDR1 and CDR2: KGHSH and LQKENI. With 3 bases removed from V and 2 bases from J, the gap between germline ends came to 7 bases. The length of the CDR3 is 13 residues. The CDR3 DNA reads TGTGCCAGCTCACCCAGGGAACAAGAGACCCAGTACTTC. This codes for CASSPREQETQYF.

CDR3 coding DNA: TGTGCCAGCAGCTTACGAGGTTTGGAGAAAGAGCAGTACTTC. It is translated as CASSLRGLEKEQYF. The rearrangement uses TRBV7-2 and TRBJ2-7; D is undetermined. CDR3 length: 14 amino acids. The V end lost 2 bases, the J end lost 7 bases, and 15 bases lay between the germline ends. Germline assignment: CDR1 SGHTA and CDR2 FQGNSA.

V and J are TRBV29-1 and TRBJ2-2; 8 bases fit TRBD1. The trim removed 1 base at V and 4 bases at J, leaving 2 bases unmatched. The CDR3 extends over 14 amino acids. Germline values: CDR1 SQVTM, CDR2 ANQGSEA. The CDR3 bases are TGCAGCGTTGAAGGGCAGGGGGCCACCGGGGAGCTGTTTTTT. Encoded protein: CSVEGQGATGELFF.

The rearrangement joins TRBV7-8 to TRBJ1-1, with D hard to call. Trimming shortened V by 4 bases and J by 5 bases, and 11 bases separated the two germline ends. The length of the CDR3 is 13 residues. CDR1 is SGHVS, CDR2 FQNEAQ, per germline. CDR3 region: CASSSGPGTEAFF. In DNA form, the CDR3 reads TGTGCCAGCAGCTCCGGACCGGGGACTGAAGCTTTCTTT.

V usage is TRBV7-2 and J usage is TRBJ1-2; 7 bases match TRBD1. This CDR3 has 14 residues. Germline CDR1 SGHTA, CDR2 FQGNSA. The V segment lost 2 bases and the J segment 5 bases; nucleotides outside the gene matches: 5. The DNA for the CDR3 is TGTGCCAGCAGCTTATTCGGACAGGCTTATGGCTACACCTTC. Protein sequence: CASSLFGQAYGYTF.

V gene TRBV24-1 combines with J gene TRBJ1-4; TRBD1 might be the D (5 bases). CDR1 is KGHDR, CDR2 SFDVKD, per germline. Trimming cost V 7 bases and J 5 bases, with 7 bases left between them. The CDR3 consists of 12 residues. The CDR3 protein is CATRGGNEKLFF. The CDR3 region has the DNA TGTGCCACCAGGGGGGGGAATGAAAAACTGTTTTTT.

Only a few counts were recorded for this clone. This chain connects TRBV6-4 to TRBJ1-2, with D perhaps TRBD1 (5 bases). This CDR3 is built from 14 residues. Germline V gene sequence: CDR1 MRHNA, CDR2 SNTAGT. Trimming took off 7 bases at V and 8 bases at J, with 20 bases between the two ends. The CDR3 region is CASTVTAGYGGYTF. The CDR3, as DNA: TGTGCCAGCACTGTGACGGCAGGGTATGGGGGCTACACCTTC.

The chain recombines TRBV30 with TRBJ1-2, with no clear D. Deletions cut 8 bases from V and 9 bases from J, with 19 bases between. The CDR3 has 12 residues. The germline gives CDR1 GTSNPN, CDR2 SVGIG (reference sequence). The CDR3 DNA reads TGTGCCCAACGAGGGTCGACTCTTAGCTACACCTTC. This gives the protein CAQRGSTLSYTF. The full variable domain, in which reference TRBV30 and TRBJ1-2 provide the parts outside the CDR3, is SQTIHQWPATLVQPVGSPLSLECTVEGTSNPNLYWYRQAAGRGLQLLFYSVGIGQISSEVPQNLSASRPQDRQFILSSKKLLLSDSGFYLCAQRGSTLSYTFGSGTRLTVV.

CDR3 amino acids: CASSLQGNNEQFF. CDR3 nucleotides: TGTGCCAGCAGTTTACAGGGGAACAATGAGCAGTTCTTC. The gene calls are TRBV27 and TRBJ2-1; a weak D match, TRBD1 (6 bases). Between the trimmed V and J ends, which lost 2 bases and 5 bases, there was a span of 7 bases. The CDR3 runs 13 residues. CDR1 and CDR2 (germline): MNHEY, SMNVEV (reference sequence).

The chain uses TRBV7-2 and TRBJ2-7, with 8 bases lining up with TRBD2. The CDR3 is 16 amino acids. Germline CDR1 reads SGHTA; CDR2 reads FQGNSA. J lost 4 bases, V lost 1 base, and 9 bases had no gene match. This CDR3 reads CASSLVGRADRYEQYF. The CDR3 DNA reads as TGTGCCAGCAGCTTAGTCGGGAGGGCCGATAGATACGAGCAGTACTTC.

The chain recombines TRBV30 with TRBJ1-5; 7 nucleotides align to TRBD1. This CDR3 spans 14 amino acids. V was pared by 3 bases and J by 4 bases, with 6 bases of the junction left unmatched. Germline values: CDR1 GTSNPN, CDR2 SVGIG (reference sequence). The CDR3 DNA follows: TGTGCCTGGAGACCCCCAGGGGGTAATCAGCCCCAGCATTTT. It encodes CAWRPPGGNQPQHF.

This clone was picked up one time. The chain links TRBV5-3 to TRBJ1-1; D perhaps matches TRBD1 (6 bases). TRBV5-3 is identified as an open reading frame with a role that is uncertain. The V and J ends lost 4 bases and 9 bases respectively, with 19 bases between them. The CDR3 extends over 14 amino acids. The CDR3 region has the DNA TGTGCCAGAAGCATCAGCCGGCAGGGGAAAAAAGCTTTCTTT. Encoded protein: CARSISRQGKKAFF.

This sequence joins TRBV5-4 and TRBJ1-2, with a possible D match to TRBD1 (6 bases). This CDR3 spans 11 amino acids. The germline V gene encodes CDR1 SGHNT and CDR2 YYREEE (reference sequence). V was trimmed by 6 bases and J by 8 bases, leaving 11 bases between them. The CDR3 DNA follows: TGTGCCAGCACTGGGGGCAGGGGCTACACCTTC. Its protein is CASTGGRGYTF.

This chain uses TRBV28 with TRBJ1-5, with a weak D call TRBD1 (5 bases). From germline, CDR1 is MDHEN and CDR2 SYDVKM. The length of the CDR3 is 15 residues. V was trimmed by 1 base and J by 7 bases, leaving 14 bases between them. The CDR3 here is CASSLLGRVKQPQHF. The CDR3 DNA reads TGTGCCAGCAGTTTATTGGGCAGGGTTAAACAGCCCCAGCATTTT. Full variable domain (missing parts from reference TRBV28 and TRBJ1-5): DVKVTQSSRYLVKRTGEKVFLECVQDMDHENMFWYRQDPGLGLRLIYFSYDVKMKEKGDIPEGYSVSREKKERFSLILESASTNQTSMYLCASSLLGRVKQPQHFGDGTRLSIL.

V and J are TRBV5-1 and TRBJ1-2, with a tentative D call TRBD1 (5 bases). Per germline, CDR1 SGHRS and CDR2 YFSETQ. V was clipped by 4 bases and J by 6 bases, with 16 bases between them. The CDR3 runs 14 residues. The CDR3 here is CASSAGSQANGYTF. CDR3 coding DNA: TGCGCCAGCAGCGCCGGGTCACAGGCCAATGGCTACACCTTC.

The chain carries TRBV4-2 and TRBJ1-2, with 8 positions matching TRBD1. This CDR3 contains 14 residues. V lost 0 bases and J lost 4; bases outside the gene matches: 1. Germline CDR1 reads LGHNA; CDR2 reads YNFKEQ. Here the CDR3 DNA reads TGTGCCAGCAGCCAAGAACAGGGGGTCTATGGCTACACCTTC. Protein sequence: CASSQEQGVYGYTF.

This chain links TRBV5-1 with TRBJ2-1; 12 bases are a match to TRBD2. CDR1 is SGHRS, CDR2 YFSETQ, per germline. The J segment lost 3 bases and the V segment lost 4 bases, leaving 5 bases of the junction unmatched. CDR3 length: 16 amino acids. The CDR3 reads CASSPRTSGVYNEQFF. The CDR3 DNA is TGCGCCAGCAGCCCTCGGACTAGCGGGGTCTACAATGAGCAGTTCTTC.

The J gene is TRBJ2-3, the V gene TRBV4-3, with 7 nucleotides matching TRBD2. Unmatched junction bases numbered 7, after V lost 4 bases and J lost 6 bases. The CDR3 is 14 residues long. The germline V gene encodes CDR1 LGHNA and CDR2 YSLEER. Here the CDR3 reads CASSRGGISDTQYF. The CDR3 nucleotides are TGCGCCAGCAGCCGGGGGGGAATCTCCGATACGCAGTATTTT.

This clone was counted a few times. The J gene is TRBJ2-7, the V gene TRBV6-5; 10 bases line up with TRBD1. This CDR3 is 15 amino acids long. CDR1 is MNHEY, CDR2 SVGAGI, per germline. With V trimmed by 8 bases and J by 2 bases, 9 bases remained unmatched. The CDR3 DNA sequence: TGTGCCAGCTCGAGGCCGGGACAGGGGACCTACGAGCAGTACTTC. Amino acids: CASSRPGQGTYEQYF.